This TCR beta chain was observed in a study of blood T cell repertoires in COVID-19. Repertoires were generated with immunoSEQ multiplex PCR, while TCRdb's copy carries only in-frame clones and drops some. The sample contains roughly 200,000 clones, about 88% of which appear only once. CDR1 is MDHEN, CDR2 SYDVKM, per germline. Trimming took off 6 bases at V and 4 bases at J, with 13 bases between the two ends. The CDR3 covers 15 residues. This chain links TRBV28 with TRBJ1-6; D perhaps matches TRBD1 (5 bases). The sample comprised PBMCs or T cells enriched from blood (not recorded which). The source is a woman aged 40-49 years with acute COVID-19. The CDR3 is CASRSGGVYNSPLHF. CDR3 nucleotides: TGTGCCAGCAGGAGTGGGGGGGTGTATAATTCACCCCTCCACTTT.